The rows below give T cell receptor beta chains drawn from one sample of a study of cytomegalovirus exposure and HLA in healthy donors. Repertoires were generated with immunoSEQ multiplex PCR, while TCRdb's copy carries only in-frame clones and drops some. The repertoire includes 100,000 to 150,000 clones, around 85% of them detected once, and about 4.3% sits in the top ten. Material: PBMCs. The receptors here all came from a man between 18 and 29 years old in good health and CMV-seropositive. Each CDR3 is given with its conserved first and last residue. The D gene is left open where the match is weak. Not all rows give a size; the values are once, few, many and, for expanded clones, a class.

CAAGTGSSYNSPLHF	TGTGCAGCTGGGACAGGGAGCTCCTATAATTCACCCCTCCACTTT	TRBV6-5	TRBD1	few	15	TRBJ1-6
CSALDRGVAFF	TGCAGTGCCCTGGACAGGGGGGTGGCTTTCTTT	TRBV20-1	TRBD1	-	11	TRBJ1-1
CASTRGRTEGSPLHF	TGTGCCAGCACCAGAGGGAGGACTGAGGGTTCACCCCTCCACTTT	TRBV7-2	-	-	15	TRBJ1-6
CASSLEGLQAYEQYF	TGCGCCAGCAGCTTGGAGGGACTCCAGGCCTACGAGCAGTACTTC	TRBV5-1	-	-	15	TRBJ2-7
CASSATSGDLYEQYF	TGTGCCAGCAGCGCCACTAGCGGGGACTTATACGAGCAGTACTTC	TRBV7-2	TRBD2	-	15	TRBJ2-7
CASSATRAGQYF	TGTGCCAGCAGTGCCACCAGGGCAGGGCAGTACTTC	TRBV28	-	once	12	TRBJ2-7
CASSYGLAGWGTDTQYF	TGTGCCAGCAGTTACGGACTAGCGGGGTGGGGCACAGATACGCAGTATTTT	TRBV28	TRBD2	-	17	TRBJ2-3
CASSQAAGGLYNSPLHF	TGTGCCAGCAGCCAAGCGGCAGGGGGCTTGTATAATTCACCCCTCCACTTT	TRBV4-2	TRBD1	-	17	TRBJ1-6
CASTGDSNQPQHF	TGTGCCAGCACGGGGGATAGCAATCAGCCCCAGCATTTT	TRBV2	-	-	13	TRBJ1-5
CASSEGQRQLYNEQFF	TGTGCCAGCAGTGAAGGGCAGCGGCAACTGTACAATGAGCAGTTCTTC	TRBV6-1	-	once	16	TRBJ2-1
CASSLLTGGAYNEQFF	TGTGCCAGCAGCTTACTCACAGGGGGCGCCTACAATGAGCAGTTCTTC	TRBV7-8	TRBD1	-	16	TRBJ2-1
CASSLQGGSKNIQYF	TGTGCCAGCAGCTTGCAGGGCGGATCCAAAAACATTCAGTACTTC	TRBV5-5	-	-	15	TRBJ2-4
CASSYGREVNSPLHF	TGTGCCAGCAGTTACGGCAGGGAAGTTAATTCACCCCTCCACTTT	TRBV6-9	-	-	15	TRBJ1-6
CASSLLFGLNTEAFF	TGTGCCAGCAGCTTGTTGTTTGGGCTGAACACTGAAGCTTTCTTT	TRBV5-5	-	once	15	TRBJ1-1
CAISEYLAGTGDGDTQYF	TGTGCCATCAGTGAATACCTTGCCGGGACAGGGGACGGAGATACGCAGTATTTT	TRBV10-3	TRBD1	-	18	TRBJ2-3
CASSGGQGVGTEAFF	TGTGCCAGCAGCGGGGGACAGGGGGTCGGGACTGAAGCTTTCTTT	TRBV9	TRBD1	-	15	TRBJ1-1
CASSIYRDSYEQYF	TGTGCCAGTAGTATTTACAGGGATTCCTACGAGCAGTACTTC	TRBV19	-	-	14	TRBJ2-7
CASSQMVATGGAFF	TGCGCCAGCAGCCAGATGGTAGCGACAGGGGGAGCTTTCTTT	TRBV4-1	TRBD1	-	14	TRBJ1-1
CASSPEGISGRNTIYF	TGTGCCAGCAGCCCCGAAGGCATCTCGGGGAGAAACACCATATATTTT	TRBV13	-	-	16	TRBJ1-3
CASSLGGPSNQPQHF	TGTGCCAGCAGCTTAGGGGGGCCGAGCAATCAGCCCCAGCATTTT	TRBV7-2	-	-	15	TRBJ1-5
CASSFLLRTLSYEQYF	TGTGCCAGCAGTTTTCTTCTCCGGACACTCTCCTACGAGCAGTACTTC	TRBV28	-	-	16	TRBJ2-7
CATSRGGGLTGELFF	TGTGCCACCAGCAGAGGAGGGGGCTTAACCGGGGAGCTGTTTTTT	TRBV15	TRBD1	-	15	TRBJ2-2
CASSRWTSSTDTQYF	TGTGCCAGCAGCCGGTGGACTAGTAGCACAGATACGCAGTATTTT	TRBV11-2	TRBD2	-	15	TRBJ2-3
CASSFGFADTQYF	TGTGCCAGCAGCTTCGGGTTTGCAGATACGCAGTATTTT	TRBV5-6	-	-	13	TRBJ2-3
CASGFRGSQPQHF	TGTGCTAGTGGGTTCAGGGGCAGCCAGCCCCAGCATTTT	TRBV12-5	-	-	13	TRBJ1-5
CASTLGYGTGKNEQFF	TGTGCCAGCACCCTCGGTTACGGGACAGGGAAAAATGAGCAGTTCTTC	TRBV7-9	TRBD1	-	16	TRBJ2-1
CASTPQGAGVGSPLHF	TGTGCCAGCACCCCCCAGGGCGCAGGGGTCGGTTCACCCCTCCACTTT	TRBV5-6	-	-	16	TRBJ1-6
CASSLDPGGEKLFF	TGTGCCAGCAGCTTGGATCCGGGGGGTGAAAAACTGTTTTTT	TRBV5-4	-	-	14	TRBJ1-4
CASKGEETQYF	TGCGCCAGCAAGGGGGAAGAGACCCAGTACTTC	TRBV5-1	-	-	11	TRBJ2-5
CSVAPGNTEAFF	TGCAGCGTTGCTCCAGGAAACACTGAAGCTTTCTTT	TRBV29-1	-	-	12	TRBJ1-1
CASSLSSGVAYEQYF	TGTGCCAGCAGTTTATCGTCAGGGGTGGCCTACGAGCAGTACTTC	TRBV27	-	-	15	TRBJ2-7
CASSQVPGLAGGHNEQFF	TGTGCCAGCAGCCAAGTCCCGGGACTAGCGGGGGGGCACAATGAGCAGTTCTTC	TRBV4-2	TRBD2	once	18	TRBJ2-1
CASSLAGGRDTQYF	TGTGCCAGCAGTCTTGCGGGGGGCCGGGATACGCAGTATTTT	TRBV27	TRBD2	-	14	TRBJ2-3
CASSRTSGGAGTQYF	TGTGCCAGCAGTCGGACTAGCGGGGGGGCGGGTACGCAGTATTTT	TRBV27	TRBD2	-	15	TRBJ2-3
CASSLGDRNSPLHF	TGTGCCAGCAGCTTAGGGGACAGGAATTCACCCCTCCACTTT	TRBV7-9	TRBD1	-	14	TRBJ1-6
CASSATRGQGQETQYF	TGTGCCAGCAGCGCAACGAGGGGCCAGGGGCAAGAGACCCAGTACTTC	TRBV7-6	-	-	16	TRBJ2-5
CASTGLHGYTF	TGTGCCAGCACCGGGTTGCATGGCTACACCTTC	TRBV2	-	once	11	TRBJ1-2
CASSLTSGGPDTQYF	TGTGCCAGCAGCTTAACTAGCGGGGGCCCAGATACGCAGTATTTT	TRBV11-2	TRBD2	-	15	TRBJ2-3
CASGFSLRGSYNEQFF	TGTGCTAGTGGTTTTTCCCTCCGGGGTTCCTACAATGAGCAGTTCTTC	TRBV12-5	-	-	16	TRBJ2-1
CASSLADRESGYTF	TGTGCCAGCAGCTTAGCGGACAGGGAAAGTGGCTACACCTTC	TRBV7-2	TRBD1	once	14	TRBJ1-2
CAISSGTGGYYGYTF	TGTGCCATCAGCTCCGGGACAGGGGGCTACTATGGCTACACCTTC	TRBV10-3	TRBD1	-	15	TRBJ1-2
CASSESRSTNEKLFF	TGTGCCAGCAGTGAATCCCGTTCAACTAATGAAAAACTGTTTTTT	TRBV2	-	once	15	TRBJ1-4
CASSLTGVSIDEQFF	TGTGCCAGCAGTTTAACGGGGGTTTCTATCGATGAGCAGTTCTTC	TRBV27	-	-	15	TRBJ2-1
CASSEYIYGYTF	TGTGCCAGCAGTGAATACATCTATGGCTACACCTTC	TRBV6-1	-	few	12	TRBJ1-2
CASSLVQYQETQYF	TGTGCCAGCAGCTTAGTACAGTACCAAGAGACCCAGTACTTC	TRBV11-2	-	-	14	TRBJ2-5